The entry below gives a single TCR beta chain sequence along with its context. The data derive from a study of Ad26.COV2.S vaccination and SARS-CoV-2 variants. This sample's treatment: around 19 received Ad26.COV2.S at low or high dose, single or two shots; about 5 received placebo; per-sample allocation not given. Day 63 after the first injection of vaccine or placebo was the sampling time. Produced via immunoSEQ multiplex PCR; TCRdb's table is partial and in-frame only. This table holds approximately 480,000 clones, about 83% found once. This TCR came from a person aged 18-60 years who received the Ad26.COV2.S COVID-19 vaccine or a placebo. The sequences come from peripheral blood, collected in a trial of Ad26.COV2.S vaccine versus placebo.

CDR3 amino acids: CASSARGGGHTYEQYF. The DNA of the CDR3 is TGTGCCAGCAGCGCGAGGGGTGGGGGCCATACCTACGAGCAGTACTTC. The V and J genes are TRBV9 and TRBJ2-7; D may be TRBD1 (6 bases). The CDR3 spans 16 residues. V shed 3 bases and J shed 2 bases, with 18 bases lying between them. CDR1 and CDR2 (germline): SGDLS, YYNGEE.